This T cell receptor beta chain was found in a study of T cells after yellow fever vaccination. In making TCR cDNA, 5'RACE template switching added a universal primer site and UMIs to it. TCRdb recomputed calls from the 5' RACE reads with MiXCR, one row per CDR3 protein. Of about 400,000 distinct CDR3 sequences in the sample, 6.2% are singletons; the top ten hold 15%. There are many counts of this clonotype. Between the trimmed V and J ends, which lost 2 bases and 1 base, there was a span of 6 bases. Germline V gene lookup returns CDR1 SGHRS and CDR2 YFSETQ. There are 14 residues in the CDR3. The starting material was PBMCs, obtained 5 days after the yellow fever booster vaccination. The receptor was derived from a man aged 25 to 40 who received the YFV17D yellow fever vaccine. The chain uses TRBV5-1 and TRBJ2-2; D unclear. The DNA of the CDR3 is TGCGCCAGCAGCTTTGGCAGGAACACCGGGGAGCTGTTTTTT. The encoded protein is CASSFGRNTGELFF.